This entry lists 10 T cell receptor beta chains sequenced from one sample in a study of blood T cell repertoires in COVID-19. The repertoire was sequenced with immunoSEQ multiplex PCR; TCRdb's copy has only in-frame clones and lacks some. The sample lists fewer than 300,000 clones, 85% to 90% occurring once. Sequenced input: peripheral blood. The receptor source for this set is a man aged 50 to 60 with COVID-19, enrolled during active disease.

The chain joins TRBV7-9 to TRBJ2-7; the match to TRBD2 covers 9 bases. Germline-derived CDR1 and CDR2 are SEHNR and FQNEAQ (reference sequence). V gave up 8 bases and J gave up 6 bases; unmatched junction bases: 8. The CDR3 is 13 residues long. The CDR3 nucleotides are TGTGCCAGCGGGGGCGGGAGGGCCAGCGAGCAGTACTTC. Its protein is CASGGGRASEQYF.

The rearrangement links TRBV29-1 to TRBJ1-1, with D possibly being TRBD1 (5 bases). Per the germline V gene, CDR1 is SQVTM and CDR2 is ANQGSEA. V lost 3 bases to trimming and J lost 6 bases, with 17 bases between them. The CDR3 loop spans 14 amino acids. The CDR3 is CSVDGIYGGSEAFF. The CDR3 coding sequence is TGCAGCGTTGACGGGATTTACGGGGGGTCTGAAGCTTTCTTT.

The chain has TRBV3-1 (or the pseudogene TRBV3-2) and TRBJ1-2; D unclear. Germline V gives CDR1 LGHDT, CDR2 YNNKEL (reference sequence). This CDR3 has 13 amino acids. The V end lost 4 bases, the J end lost 4 bases, and 10 bases lay between the germline ends. CDR3 sequence reads: CASSPLRGYGYTF. Written as DNA, the CDR3 is TGTGCCAGCAGCCCTCTTCGAGGCTATGGCTACACCTTC.

This chain joins TRBV28 and TRBJ2-1, with TRBD2 as a possible D gene (6 bases). This CDR3 comprises 16 residues. V was trimmed by 6 bases and J by 4 bases, leaving 19 bases between them. Germline V gene data show CDR1 as MDHEN and CDR2 as SYDVKM. This CDR3 is CASSTPRRGFYNEQFF. CDR3 bases: TGTGCCAGCAGCACCCCCAGACGGGGGTTTTACAATGAGCAGTTCTTC.

V gene TRBV7-2 combines with J gene TRBJ1-1; 7 positions match TRBD1. Trimming at V came to 5 bases and at J to 6 bases, leaving 9 bases not matched to a gene. Germline loops: CDR1 SGHTA, CDR2 FQGNSA. This CDR3 contains 14 residues. CDR3 loop: CASSPDTGAPEAFF. The CDR3 bases are TGTGCCAGCAGCCCCGATACAGGGGCCCCTGAAGCTTTCTTT.

The genes are TRBV7-9 and TRBJ1-4; 8 positions match TRBD1. V was pared by 3 bases and J by 8 bases, with 5 bases of the junction left unmatched. Germline loops: CDR1 SEHNR, CDR2 FQNEAQ (reference sequence). This CDR3 is 14 amino acids long. The CDR3 nucleotides are TGTGCCAGCAGCTTCCAGGGGGCAAGGGAAAAACTGTTTTTT. It is translated as CASSFQGAREKLFF.

The sample holds one count of this clone. The rearrangement links TRBV11-3 to TRBJ1-4, with a possible D match to TRBD1 (5 bases). V gave up 2 bases and J gave up 6 bases, with 13 bases separating them. The CDR3 contains 15 residues. Germline assignment: CDR1 SGHNT and CDR2 YENEEA. CDR3 in amino acids: CASSLSGSGDEKLFF. Here the CDR3 DNA reads TGTGCCAGCAGCTTATCCGGTTCGGGGGATGAAAAACTGTTTTTT.

J is TRBJ2-5 and V is TRBV7-2, with TRBD1 identical over 9 bases. Looked up from germline, CDR1 is SGHTA and CDR2 is FQGNSA. The CDR3 sequence is 14 residues long. The V and J ends lost 5 bases and 3 bases, in that order; junction bases with no gene match: 4. CDR3: CASSRRTGEETQYF. Written as DNA, the CDR3 is TGTGCCAGCAGCCGCCGGACAGGGGAAGAGACCCAGTACTTC.

This clone was picked up a small number of times. The chain recombines TRBV3-1 (or the pseudogene TRBV3-2) with TRBJ2-7, with TRBD2 as a possible D gene (5 bases). V shed 0 bases and J shed 3 bases, with 18 bases lying between them. The CDR3 is made up of 17 amino acids. CDR1 LGHDT and CDR2 YNNKEL come from the germline V gene (reference sequence). The DNA for the CDR3 is TGTGCCAGCAGCCAAGATCTTTCACCGGGGTATAGCTACGAGCAGTACTTC. Its protein product is CASSQDLSPGYSYEQYF.

The chain couples TRBV14 to TRBJ2-2; possibly TRBD2 for D (6 bases). V lost 0 bases and J lost 4, with 15 bases in between. This CDR3 is 17 amino acids long. CDR1 SGHDN and CDR2 FVKESK come from the germline V gene. The CDR3, as DNA: TGTGCCAGCAGCCAAGAGTGGGCGGGGAAGTTCACCGGGGAGCTGTTTTTT. It yields the protein CASSQEWAGKFTGELFF. The full variable domain, with the rest looked up from reference TRBV14 and TRBJ2-2, is EAGVTQFPSHSVIEKGQTVTLRCDPISGHDNLYWYRRVMGKEIKFLLHFVKESKQDESGMPNNRFLAERTGGTYSTLKVQPAELEDSGVYFCASSQEWAGKFTGELFFGEGSRLTVL.